The 28 T cell receptor beta chains below all came from one sample that was sequenced in a study of blood T cell repertoires in COVID-19. Libraries were prepared by immunoSEQ multiplex PCR; TCRdb keeps only in-frame clonotypes and omits some of them. The sample lists 70,000 or so clones; roughly 74% were seen once. The sequencing input was peripheral blood. The source is a human donor in a cohort sampled during active COVID-19.

In its sample, this clone was seen once. The genes are TRBV24-1 and TRBJ2-3; D not certain. Germline V CDR1 and CDR2: KGHDR, SFDVKD. The CDR3 spans 15 residues. V lost 0 bases and J 1 base, leaving 7 bases between the germline ends. The CDR3 is CATSDLFRGTDTQYF. Written as DNA, the CDR3 is TGTGCCACCAGTGATTTGTTTCGGGGCACAGATACGCAGTATTTT.

The chain couples TRBV14 to TRBJ2-7, with 7 bases identical to TRBD1. CDR3 length equals 13 residues. Germline values: CDR1 SGHDN, CDR2 FVKESK. The J segment lost 5 bases and the V segment lost 4 bases, leaving 5 bases of the junction unmatched. CDR3 DNA: TGTGCCAGCAGCCGGACAGGATTTGACGAGCAGTACTTC. Amino acids: CASSRTGFDEQYF.

The chain links TRBV19 to TRBJ1-4; the D gene is possibly TRBD1 (6 bases). In germline, CDR1 is LNHDA, CDR2 SQIVND (reference sequence). This CDR3 has 16 amino acids. The V and J ends lost 7 bases and 5 bases respectively, with 20 bases between them. CDR3: CASKPWEQGSNEKLFF. The CDR3 DNA reads TGTGCCAGTAAACCTTGGGAGCAGGGGTCGAATGAAAAACTGTTTTTT.

With respect to this clone: This specimen includes other DNA sequences encoding the same CDR3. This chain connects TRBV18 to TRBJ1-5, with 9 bases that match TRBD1. This CDR3 has 14 amino acids. Losses at the gene ends were 6 bases for V and 5 bases for J; bases not matched to a gene: 5. Per the germline V gene, CDR1 is KGHSH and CDR2 is LQKENI. CDR3 region: CASSKQGADQPQHF. The CDR3 DNA reads TGTGCCAGCTCGAAACAGGGGGCCGATCAGCCCCAGCATTTT.

The chain recombines TRBV2 with TRBJ2-7; TRBD2 matches at 10 bases. This CDR3 has 14 amino acids. Germline lookup yields CDR1 SNHLY and CDR2 FYNNEI. With V trimmed by 6 bases and J by 3 bases, 5 bases remained unmatched. The CDR3 here is CASRASSGGYEQYF. The CDR3 bases are TGTGCCAGCAGGGCGTCTAGCGGGGGCTACGAGCAGTACTTC.

The J gene is TRBJ2-7, the V gene TRBV3-1 (or the pseudogene TRBV3-2); 7 bases match TRBD1. Trimming removed 5 bases from V and 4 bases from J; junction bases left unmatched: 5. CDR1 and CDR2 from the germline V gene are LGHDT and YNNKEL (reference sequence). There are 13 residues in the CDR3. CDR3 region: CASSTDRRYEQYF. The CDR3 bases are TGTGCCAGCAGCACGGACAGGCGGTACGAGCAGTACTTC.

The chain is built from TRBV7-9 and TRBJ2-5, with TRBD1 matching 7 bases. Losses at the gene ends were 3 bases for V and 4 bases for J; bases not matched to a gene: 8. Looked up from germline, CDR1 is SEHNR and CDR2 is FQNEAQ (reference sequence). This CDR3 comprises 15 residues. This CDR3 reads CASSFLKGGGETQYF. The DNA for the CDR3 is TGTGCCAGCAGCTTTCTAAAAGGGGGCGGAGAGACCCAGTACTTC.

V is TRBV15 and J is TRBJ2-1, with 9 bases identical to TRBD2. The CDR3 length is 16 residues. Trimming took 5 bases from V and 2 from J; bases not matched to a gene: 7. The V gene's germline CDR1 is LNHNV and CDR2 YYDKDF (reference sequence). The DNA for the CDR3 is TGTGCCACCAGCTCCACTAGCGGGCTACCCTACAATGAGCAGTTCTTC. Translated, it gives CATSSTSGLPYNEQFF.

Points on this clone: The same CDR3 can be traced to other DNA sequences in this sample. V usage is TRBV18 and J usage is TRBJ2-5, with D possibly matching TRBD1 (6 bases). CDR3 size: 13 residues. Germline V CDR1 and CDR2: KGHSH, LQKENI. The ends were cut back, 2 bases at V and 3 bases at J, with 7 bases in the middle. Here the CDR3 reads CASSPGQKETQYF. The CDR3 DNA reads TGTGCCAGCTCACCAGGACAGAAAGAGACCCAGTACTTC.

The chain couples TRBV25-1 to TRBJ1-6, with TRBD1 as a possible D gene (5 bases). CDR1 is MGHDK and CDR2 is SYGVNS in the germline V gene. V was cut by 3 bases and J by 0 bases, with 9 bases left in between. There are 16 residues in the CDR3. The CDR3 region is CASSEAQGSYNSPLHF. The CDR3 DNA sequence: TGTGCCAGCAGTGAGGCCCAGGGCTCCTATAATTCACCCCTCCACTTT.

This chain's CDR3 is CASSLGSSGWKETQYF. CDR3 nucleotide sequence: TGCGCCAGCAGCTTGGGATCTAGCGGCTGGAAAGAGACCCAGTACTTC. The chain employs TRBV5-1 and TRBJ2-5; TRBD2 aligns across 7 bases. V lost 0 bases, J lost 3 bases, and 8 bases stayed unmatched. The CDR3 consists of 16 residues. Germline CDR1 SGHRS, CDR2 YFSETQ.

This chain links TRBV5-6 with TRBJ2-1; D is ambiguous. Germline V gene lookup returns CDR1 SGHDT and CDR2 YYEEEE. Trimming pared 3 bases from V and 4 bases from J, leaving 14 bases between. This CDR3 has 15 residues. The CDR3 region is CASSSTNQIYNEQFF. In DNA, the CDR3 is TGTGCCAGCAGCTCAACAAATCAAATATACAATGAGCAGTTCTTC.

The chain joins TRBV19 to TRBJ2-5; D uncertain. V lost 3 bases and J lost 3, with 8 bases in between. This CDR3 is built from 13 residues. The germline CDR1 and CDR2 sequences are LNHDA and SQIVND (reference sequence). CDR3 sequence: CASSIGHKETQYF. CDR3 bases: TGTGCCAGTAGTATTGGGCACAAAGAGACCCAGTACTTC.

In regard to this clone: The same CDR3 can be traced to other DNA sequences in this sample. The chain has TRBV18 and TRBJ1-5; 8 positions agree with TRBD1. J was trimmed by 2 bases and V by 6 bases; bases with no gene match: 6. CDR3 size: 15 residues. In germline, CDR1 is KGHSH, CDR2 LQKENI. This CDR3 reads CASSPDRGGNQPQHF. DNA of the CDR3: TGTGCCAGCTCTCCCGACAGGGGTGGCAATCAGCCCCAGCATTTT.

This chain joins TRBV5-1 and TRBJ2-7; 8 bases match TRBD2. The V gene end was trimmed by 2 bases and the J gene end by 0 bases; junction bases not matched to a gene: 1. Germline loops: CDR1 SGHRS, CDR2 YFSETQ. The CDR3 runs 14 residues. The CDR3 region has the DNA TGCGCCAGCAGCTTTAGCGGGAACTCCTACGAGCAGTACTTC. It encodes CASSFSGNSYEQYF.

This clone has only a few counts. The V call is TRBV19, the J call TRBJ2-7; 13 bases are a match to TRBD2. V shed 4 bases and J 5 bases; nucleotides not matched to a gene: 5. Per the germline V gene, CDR1 is LNHDA and CDR2 is SQIVND (reference sequence). The CDR3 is 15 residues long. The CDR3 loop is CASSTGLAGAHEQYF. The CDR3 DNA follows: TGTGCCAGTAGTACAGGACTAGCGGGAGCCCACGAGCAGTACTTC.

J is TRBJ2-4 and V is TRBV12-3 or TRBV12-4; 10 bases agree with TRBD1. This CDR3 is built from 13 residues. After removal of 7 bases from V and 10 bases from J, the junction contained 7 bases not matched to a gene. DNA of the CDR3: TGTGCCAGCATTTCAGCGGGACAGGGGATTCAGTACTTC. Amino acids: CASISAGQGIQYF.

In DNA, the CDR3 is TGTGCCAGCAGCAGAGACAGGGATTATGGCTACACCTTC. Encoded protein: CASSRDRDYGYTF. V and J are TRBV5-4 and TRBJ1-2; 7 bases fit TRBD1. The CDR3 extends over 13 amino acids. Trimming removed 4 bases from V and 5 bases from J; junction bases left unmatched: 5. CDR1 and CDR2 (germline): SGHNT, YYREEE (reference sequence). The full variable domain, in which reference TRBV5-4 and TRBJ1-2 provide the parts outside the CDR3, is ETGVTQSPTHLIKTRGQQVTLRCSSQSGHNTVSWYQQALGQGPQFIFQYYREEENGRGNFPPRFSGLQFPNYSSELNVNALELDDSALYLCASSRDRDYGYTFGSGTRLTVV.

The chain couples TRBV7-2 to TRBJ1-2; 8 nucleotides agree with TRBD1. The CDR3 spans 13 residues. Trimming cost V 2 bases and J 12 bases; bases outside gene matches: 8. Germline assignment: CDR1 SGHTA and CDR2 FQGNSA. CDR3 protein: CASSLTSTGGNTF. Here the CDR3 DNA reads TGTGCCAGCAGCTTAACCTCCACAGGGGGAAACACCTTC.

The chain carries TRBV18 and TRBJ2-7, with 11 bases identical to TRBD1. CDR1 is KGHSH and CDR2 is LQKENI in the germline V gene. V lost 3 bases to trimming and J lost 4 bases; unmatched junction nucleotides: 5. This CDR3 region has 15 residues. CDR3 bases: TGTGCCAGCTCACCTGCCGGGACAGGGGGTTACGAGCAGTACTTC. The encoded protein is CASSPAGTGGYEQYF.

This sequence joins TRBV30 and TRBJ1-2; 7 nucleotides agree with TRBD1. After removal of 2 bases from V and 2 bases from J, the junction contained 11 bases not matched to a gene. Germline V CDR1 and CDR2: GTSNPN, SVGIG (reference sequence). The length of the CDR3 is 16 residues. The CDR3 DNA is TGTGCCTGGAGTCCCCGACGCGGGACAGAAAACTATGGCTACACCTTC. This gives the protein CAWSPRRGTENYGYTF.

V usage is TRBV3-1 (or the pseudogene TRBV3-2) and J usage is TRBJ2-1, with 9 nucleotides matching TRBD2. CDR1 is LGHDT and CDR2 is YNNKEL in the germline V gene (reference sequence). The CDR3 covers 19 residues. J gave up 8 bases and V 5 bases, and 22 bases lay outside the gene matches. The DNA of the CDR3 is TGTGCCAGCAGCTCCTACCCAGAACTTAGCGGGAGCCATAAGTATGAGCAGTTCTTC. It yields the protein CASSSYPELSGSHKYEQFF.

The V call is TRBV7-9, the J call TRBJ2-7; D gene unclear. Germline V lookup: CDR1 SEHNR, CDR2 FQNEAQ (reference sequence). The CDR3 loop spans 14 amino acids. The V and J ends lost 5 bases and 2 bases respectively, with 13 bases between them. The CDR3: CASSKSFYPYEQYF. CDR3 bases: TGTGCCAGCAGCAAATCCTTTTATCCCTACGAGCAGTACTTC.

The chain combines TRBV7-2 with TRBJ2-3; tentative D call: TRBD1 (5 bases). The CDR3 runs 16 residues. The V end lost 6 bases, the J end lost 1 base, and 17 bases lay between the germline ends. Germline V CDR1 and CDR2: SGHTA, FQGNSA. CDR3 sequence: CASRSSGPMGTDTQYF. The DNA of the CDR3 is TGTGCCAGCAGGTCTTCAGGGCCCATGGGCACAGATACGCAGTATTTT.

This chain joins TRBV29-1 and TRBJ1-1; no clear D. Trimming shortened V by 4 bases and J by 3 bases, and 12 bases separated the two germline ends. CDR3 length equals 13 residues. Germline loops: CDR1 SQVTM, CDR2 ANQGSEA. The DNA for the CDR3 is TGCAGCGTTGCGGTGGGGAGGGACACTGAAGCTTTCTTT. This gives the protein CSVAVGRDTEAFF.

This sequence joins TRBV28 and TRBJ1-2; perhaps TRBD1 as D (6 bases). Per the germline V gene, CDR1 is MDHEN and CDR2 is SYDVKM. The CDR3 is 16 residues long. V was clipped by 4 bases and J by 4 bases, with 19 bases between them. The CDR3 DNA sequence: TGTGCCAGCAGTTCGGACATTCTGACAGGCAGCTATGGCTACACCTTC. Translating it yields CASSSDILTGSYGYTF.

The sample holds many counts of this clone. The V call is TRBV29-1, the J call TRBJ1-3; D call uncertain. The germline CDR1 and CDR2 sequences are SQVTM and ANQGSEA. Trimming took 3 bases from V and 0 from J, leaving 9 bases between them. The length of the CDR3 is 14 residues. The CDR3 region is CSVDTGSSGNTIYF. CDR3 bases: TGCAGCGTTGATACGGGGAGCTCTGGAAACACCATATATTTT.

This sequence joins TRBV19 and TRBJ1-6; D is undetermined. The CDR3 contains 17 residues. V was shortened by 4 bases and J by 0 bases, with 13 bases between the two germline ends. CDR1 LNHDA and CDR2 SQIVND come from the germline V gene (reference sequence). The DNA for the CDR3 is TGTGCCAGTAGTACTTCCGGTTCGAGCTCCTATAATTCACCCCTCCACTTT. Its translation: CASSTSGSSSYNSPLHF.